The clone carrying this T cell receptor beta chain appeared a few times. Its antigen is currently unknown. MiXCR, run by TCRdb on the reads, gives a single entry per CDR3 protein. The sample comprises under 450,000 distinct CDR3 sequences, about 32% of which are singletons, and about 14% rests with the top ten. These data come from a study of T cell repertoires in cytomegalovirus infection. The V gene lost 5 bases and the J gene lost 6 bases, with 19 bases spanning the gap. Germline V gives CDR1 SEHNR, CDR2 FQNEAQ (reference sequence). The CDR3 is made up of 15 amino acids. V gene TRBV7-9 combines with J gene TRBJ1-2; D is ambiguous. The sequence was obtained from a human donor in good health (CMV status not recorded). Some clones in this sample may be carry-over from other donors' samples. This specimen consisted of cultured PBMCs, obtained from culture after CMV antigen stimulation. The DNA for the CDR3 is TGTGCCAGCAGCCCAGAACCGGGCCGGATCAATGGCTACACCTTC. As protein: CASSPEPGRINGYTF.